These T cell receptor beta chains were read from a single sample in a study of control samples from healthy donors and cancer patients. TCRdb's copy holds only in-frame clones and misses some; the assay was immunoSEQ multiplex PCR. The profile shows about 51,000 clones, 85% to 90% of them singletons. The sequenced sample was PBMCs. The receptors derive from a man aged 50-60 years with head and neck cancer. The CDR3 runs from the conserved cysteine through the conserved F or W. A D gene is named only where the DNA matches it firmly.

v_call,d_call,cdr3_aa
TRBV3-1/TRBV3-2,.,CASSQLGQNTEAFF
TRBV7-3,.,CASSLVGGSNEKLFF
TRBV10-3,TRBD1,CAISEPSGQGAYGYTF
TRBV19,.,CASSIISGEQETQYF
TRBV3-1/TRBV3-2,TRBD1,CASSLQRLQGATGELFF
TRBV30,.,CAWSDSDLDCTF
TRBV5-6,.,CASSLEYLYRGPDTQYF
TRBV7-8,.,CASSLGYRANRNTGELFF
TRBV24-1,TRBD2,CATSDASGGAVDTQYF
TRBV27,TRBD1,CASGHQGAETQYF
TRBV9,.,CASSVVPGGELFF
TRBV2,TRBD1,CASRRRQGSDTQYF
TRBV20-1,.,CSAGQPQHF
TRBV30,.,CAWKTEANIQYF
TRBV15,.,CATSRDGGYQPQHF
TRBV7-9,.,CASSSGGLGADTQYF
TRBV7-2,.,CASSPGTRTYEQYF
TRBV18,.,CASSPRQDNQPQHF
TRBV6-1,.,CASSEARGGYTF
TRBV7-8,TRBD2,CASSLGLAGLTNYNEQFF
TRBV19,.,CASSIDLGRETQYF
TRBV11-2,TRBD1,CASSPGTGGETQYF
TRBV29-1,TRBD1,CSVRGQGRDEQYF
TRBV25-1,.,CASSDPNTEAFF
TRBV27,.,CASGPGRLEAFF
TRBV7-9,TRBD1,CASSLAQGVSVPPKAFF
TRBV5-1,.,CASRLGAPNTEAFF
TRBV5-4,TRBD1,CASRGGGQGAYNEAFF
TRBV29-1,.,CSTPGDTGELFF
TRBV9,.,CASSVGDVLNEQFF
TRBV6-2/TRBV6-3,TRBD2,CASSYTSGGQETQYF
TRBV7-7,TRBD1,CASSPGQGASGELFF
TRBV5-6,TRBD2,CASSWLRGGTDTQYF
TRBV9,TRBD2,CASSETSGSPDTQYF
TRBV6-5,.,CASSYSLAPARPQYF
TRBV7-2,.,CASSLTRDADGYTF
TRBV2,.,CASSRANEQFF
TRBV29-1,TRBD1,CSVEKGQGYNEQFF
TRBV6-5,.,CASSLLPPDKSTQYF
TRBV5-4,TRBD1,CASSNGQALNYGYTF
TRBV9,TRBD1,CASSPPRATGAGETQYF
TRBV27,TRBD2,CASSLWGSGSFSYNEQFF